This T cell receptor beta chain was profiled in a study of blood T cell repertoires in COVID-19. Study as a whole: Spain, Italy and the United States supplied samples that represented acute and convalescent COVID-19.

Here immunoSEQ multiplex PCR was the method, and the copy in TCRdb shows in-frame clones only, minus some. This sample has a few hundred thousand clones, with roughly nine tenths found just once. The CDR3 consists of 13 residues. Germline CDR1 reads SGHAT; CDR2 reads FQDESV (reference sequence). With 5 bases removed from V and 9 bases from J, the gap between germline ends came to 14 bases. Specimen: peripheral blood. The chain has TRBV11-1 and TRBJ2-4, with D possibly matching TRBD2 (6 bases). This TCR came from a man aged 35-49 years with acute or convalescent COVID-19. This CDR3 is CASSGAGGGIQYF. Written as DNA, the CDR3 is TGTGCCAGCAGCGGGGCCGGGGGAGGCATTCAGTACTTC.